Below are 27 T cell receptor beta chains sequenced from a single sample in a study of blood T cell repertoires in COVID-19. Assay: immunoSEQ multiplex PCR; the TCRdb copy retains only in-frame clones and omits some. The repertoire holds roughly 100,000 clones, with more than 75% as singletons. What was sequenced was peripheral blood. The receptors shown here come from a human donor in a cohort sampled during active COVID-19.

This clone showed up just a few times. The chain links TRBV5-1 to TRBJ1-4; D not resolved. This CDR3 is 14 amino acids long. V lost 7 bases and J lost 0, with 10 bases in between. CDR1 SGHRS and CDR2 YFSETQ come from the germline V gene. CDR3 sequence reads: CASSRAPTNEKLFF. The DNA of the CDR3 is TGCGCCAGCTCTCGCGCCCCAACTAATGAAAAACTGTTTTTT.

The rearrangement joins TRBV2 to TRBJ1-2, with 9 bases aligning to TRBD1. The V gene's germline CDR1 is SNHLY and CDR2 FYNNEI. Trimming removed 5 bases from V and 8 bases from J; junction bases left unmatched: 6. The CDR3 is 13 amino acids. CDR3 region: CASSNRGRRGYTF. In nucleotides, the CDR3 is TGTGCCAGCAGTAACAGGGGGCGCCGGGGCTACACCTTC. The full variable domain, rest sourced from reference TRBV2 and TRBJ1-2, is EPEVTQTPSHQVTQMGQEVILRCVPISNHLYFYWYRQILGQKVEFLVSFYNNEISEKSEIFDDQFSVERPDGSNFTLKIRSTKLEDSAMYFCASSNRGRRGYTFGSGTRLTVV.

The sample holds one count of this clone. Compared with germline, one end of the junction differs, possibly owing to a read error. The chain couples TRBV11-3 to TRBJ2-1, with 8 bases identical to TRBD2. The CDR3 contains 13 residues. CDR1 is SGHNT and CDR2 is YENEEA in the germline V gene. The CDR3 region has the DNA TGTGCCAGCAGCTTAACCCGGGAGGGAATAGTAATCTTC. Translated, it gives CASSLTREGIVIF.

This clone came up once. The chain is built from TRBV5-6 and TRBJ2-3; 10 bases match TRBD1. Germline V gene data show CDR1 as SGHDT and CDR2 as YYEEEE. This CDR3 is 15 amino acids long. Germline trimming cut 5 bases from V and 3 bases from J; bases unmatched to any gene: 6. DNA of the CDR3: TGTGCCAGCAGAGGTGACAGGGGGCTAACAGATACGCAGTATTTT. Residues: CASRGDRGLTDTQYF.

The chain links TRBV15 to TRBJ2-5; 7 bases are a match to TRBD2. The trim removed 5 bases at V and 1 base at J, leaving 16 bases unmatched. Germline V gives CDR1 LNHNV, CDR2 YYDKDF (reference sequence). The CDR3 is 18 amino acids. In DNA form, the CDR3 reads TGTGCCACCAGCCCTGGGGGACCTAGCGGAGCTACCCAAGAGACCCAGTACTTC. This translates into CATSPGGPSGATQETQYF. Based on the CDR3 plus reference TRBV15 and TRBJ2-5, the full variable domain is DAMVIQNPRYQVTQFGKPVTLSCSQTLNHNVMYWYQQKSSQAPKLLFHYYDKDFNNEADTPDNFQSRRPNTSFCFLDIRSPGLGDTAMYLCATSPGGPSGATQETQYFGPGTRLLVL.

The chain is built from TRBV2 and TRBJ1-2; possibly TRBD1 for D (5 bases). Trimming pared 2 bases from V and 2 bases from J, leaving 6 bases between. The germline V gene has CDR1 SNHLY and CDR2 FYNNEI. The length of the CDR3 is 13 residues. The CDR3 sequence is CASSENRNYGYTF. The CDR3 DNA sequence: TGTGCCAGCAGTGAAAACAGGAACTATGGCTACACCTTC. The variable domain in full, completed from reference TRBV2 and TRBJ1-2, reads EPEVTQTPSHQVTQMGQEVILRCVPISNHLYFYWYRQILGQKVEFLVSFYNNEISEKSEIFDDQFSVERPDGSNFTLKIRSTKLEDSAMYFCASSENRNYGYTFGSGTRLTVV.

This clone has just a few counts. The chain recombines TRBV19 with TRBJ1-4, with 12 bases lining up with TRBD1. The germline V gene encodes CDR1 LNHDA and CDR2 SQIVND (reference sequence). The CDR3 totals 16 residues. V gave up 0 bases and J gave up 8 bases; unmatched junction bases: 4. CDR3 sequence (DNA): TGTGCCAGTAGTATAGAAGGGACAGGGGGCCGCGAAAAACTGTTTTTT. It encodes CASSIEGTGGREKLFF.

This chain links TRBV18 with TRBJ2-3, with D perhaps TRBD1 (5 bases). V lost 6 bases, J lost 3 bases, and 10 bases lay in between. Germline V gene lookup returns CDR1 KGHSH and CDR2 LQKENI. The CDR3 length is 13 residues. The CDR3 nucleotides read TGTGCCAGCTCTCGAAGGGGAACAGATACGCAGTATTTT. Translating gives CASSRRGTDTQYF.

The CDR3 here is CASSPGGVNTEAFF. CDR3 sequence (DNA): TGTGCCAGCTCACCAGGGGGGGTGAACACTGAAGCTTTCTTT. J is TRBJ1-1 and V is TRBV18; maybe TRBD1 (5 bases). V lost 2 bases, J lost 0 bases, and 7 bases lay in between. The length of the CDR3 is 14 residues. Per the germline V gene, CDR1 is KGHSH and CDR2 is LQKENI.

V gene TRBV6-5 combines with J gene TRBJ2-6; D gene unclear. The CDR3 consists of 15 residues. From germline, CDR1 is MNHEY and CDR2 SVGAGI. With 6 bases removed from V and 2 bases from J, the gap between germline ends came to 11 bases. CDR3 loop: CASSSGAAGANVLTF. CDR3 DNA sequence: TGTGCCAGCAGCTCAGGCGCCGCTGGGGCCAACGTCCTGACTTTC.

The V gene is TRBV7-8, the J gene TRBJ2-7; D is unresolved. Germline-derived CDR1 and CDR2 are SGHVS and FQNEAQ. This CDR3 has 15 residues. Trimming left V 2 bases short and J 1 base short, with 12 bases between. Here the CDR3 DNA reads TGTGCCAGCAGCTTATATCGAAGTAGATCCTACGAGCAGTACTTC. Translation: CASSLYRSRSYEQYF.

The genes are TRBV29-1 and TRBJ2-2, with D perhaps matching TRBD1 (5 bases). Germline CDR1 SQVTM, CDR2 ANQGSEA. V lost 3 bases and J 2 bases, leaving 10 bases between the germline ends. This CDR3 is 14 amino acids long. The CDR3 sequence: CSVETDVNTGELFF. DNA for the CDR3: TGCAGCGTTGAGACAGACGTTAACACCGGGGAGCTGTTTTTT.

The chain recombines TRBV4-2 with TRBJ1-1; possibly TRBD1 for D (6 bases). V was pared by 0 bases and J by 1 base, with 12 bases between. The CDR3 is made up of 16 amino acids. Germline-derived CDR1 and CDR2 are LGHNA and YNFKEQ. CDR3 sequence: CASSQDSGAANTEAFF. CDR3 nucleotide sequence: TGTGCCAGCAGCCAAGATTCAGGGGCCGCGAACACTGAAGCTTTCTTT.

The chain carries TRBV29-1 and TRBJ1-1, with D unclear. The length of the CDR3 is 13 residues. The V end lost 2 bases, the J end lost 0 bases, and 7 bases lay between the germline ends. The germline V gene has CDR1 SQVTM and CDR2 ANQGSEA. CDR3 in amino acids: CSVERGMNTEAFF. CDR3 DNA: TGCAGCGTTGAAAGAGGGATGAACACTGAAGCTTTCTTT.

The chain employs TRBV4-1 and TRBJ2-7; 11 bases align to TRBD2. CDR1 and CDR2 from the germline V gene are MGHRA and YSYEKL. The CDR3 totals 17 residues. With 1 base clipped from V and 4 bases from J, the junction kept 9 bases outside the gene matches. CDR3 coding DNA: TGCGCCAGCAGCCAAGTGATTAGCGGGGGGGCACCTTACGAGCAGTACTTC. It specifies CASSQVISGGAPYEQYF.

This rearrangement joins TRBV19 to TRBJ2-7; D remains ambiguous. V lost 3 bases and J 8 bases, leaving 11 bases between the germline ends. Germline V CDR1 and CDR2: LNHDA, SQIVND (reference sequence). This CDR3 region has 12 residues. The CDR3 DNA sequence: TGTGCCAGTAGTATGTCCCCCCAGAAGCAGTACTTC. It translates to CASSMSPQKQYF.

This chain connects TRBV4-3 to TRBJ2-3, with 8 bases fitting TRBD2. This CDR3 has 16 residues. Germline assignment: CDR1 LGHNA and CDR2 YSLEER. V gave up 1 base and J gave up 6 bases; unmatched junction bases: 9. The CDR3 protein is CASSQGQGRGVDTQYF. CDR3 in DNA: TGCGCCAGCAGCCAAGGTCAGGGGCGGGGGGTCGATACGCAGTATTTT.

The rearrangement joins TRBV6-5 to TRBJ1-1, with TRBD1 as a possible D gene (6 bases). The CDR3 totals 13 residues. The germline V gene has CDR1 MNHEY and CDR2 SVGAGI. V was trimmed by 6 bases and J by 0 bases, leaving 8 bases between them. The CDR3 is CASRDRLNTEAFF. Written as DNA, the CDR3 is TGTGCCAGCAGGGACAGACTGAACACTGAAGCTTTCTTT.

The chain couples TRBV7-8 to TRBJ2-1; a possible D gene is TRBD1 (6 bases). V dropped 5 bases and J dropped 4 bases, with 15 bases sitting between them. This CDR3 comprises 15 residues. Germline lookup yields CDR1 SGHVS and CDR2 FQNEAQ. DNA for the CDR3: TGTGCCAGCAGCCAGTCCCGGGACATTTACAATGAGCAGTTCTTC. This encodes CASSQSRDIYNEQFF.

The chain carries TRBV3-1 (or the pseudogene TRBV3-2) and TRBJ1-3, with 9 bases that match TRBD1. J was trimmed by 0 bases and V by 6 bases; bases with no gene match: 9. Germline-derived CDR1 and CDR2 are LGHDT and YNNKEL (reference sequence). There are 17 residues in the CDR3. The CDR3: CASSRGTGPSSGNTIYF. The CDR3 coding sequence is TGTGCCAGCAGTCGAGGGACAGGGCCGAGCTCTGGAAACACCATATATTTT.

The J gene is TRBJ1-6, the V gene TRBV3-1 (or the pseudogene TRBV3-2); D not resolved. V was pared by 0 bases and J by 3 bases, with 21 bases between. Germline CDR1 and CDR2: LGHDT and YNNKEL (reference sequence). CDR3 length: 20 amino acids. CDR3 DNA sequence: TGTGCCAGCAGCCAAGATGCCCATCCGGAGGTCGGGAGCTATAATTCACCCCTCCACTTT. This gives the protein CASSQDAHPEVGSYNSPLHF.

This chain joins TRBV5-6 and TRBJ1-4; D remains unclear. This CDR3 contains 15 residues. Germline values: CDR1 SGHDT, CDR2 YYEEEE. V gave up 0 bases and J gave up 4 bases, with 10 bases separating them. CDR3 bases: TGTGCCAGCAGCTTGGATGTTTTCAGTAATGAAAAACTGTTTTTT. It is translated as CASSLDVFSNEKLFF.

The chain couples TRBV29-1 to TRBJ2-2, with 11 bases fitting TRBD2. The V and J ends lost 6 bases and 0 bases, in that order; junction bases with no gene match: 9. There are 17 residues in the CDR3. Germline CDR1 SQVTM, CDR2 ANQGSEA. Here the CDR3 reads CSVSLVGLAANTGELFF. The CDR3 DNA reads as TGCAGCGTCTCATTGGTGGGACTAGCGGCGAACACCGGGGAGCTGTTTTTT.

The chain carries TRBV11-3 and TRBJ2-7; 8 positions agree with TRBD2. There are 14 residues in the CDR3. Unmatched junction bases numbered 9, after V lost 7 bases and J lost 4 bases. Germline V gene lookup returns CDR1 SGHNT and CDR2 YENEEA. The CDR3 protein is CASNQPGTSYEQYF. In nucleotides, the CDR3 is TGTGCCAGCAACCAGCCCGGGACTAGTTACGAGCAGTACTTC.

The rearrangement joins TRBV25-1 to TRBJ1-2; possibly TRBD1 for D (6 bases). The V end lost 6 bases, the J end lost 8 bases, and 16 bases lay between the germline ends. The CDR3 consists of 13 residues. Germline CDR1 is MGHDK and CDR2 is SYGVNS. CDR3 sequence (DNA): TGTGCCAGCAGCGGGACATTTTTCGACGGCTACACCTTC. Translating gives CASSGTFFDGYTF.

V and J are TRBV30 and TRBJ2-1; D remains ambiguous. V shed 5 bases and J shed 9 bases, with 17 bases lying between them. CDR3 length: 13 amino acids. Germline V gene lookup returns CDR1 GTSNPN and CDR2 SVGIG (reference sequence). The CDR3 coding sequence is TGTGCCTGGGGCCATTCCAGTAGCACTGAGCAGTTCTTC. It encodes CAWGHSSSTEQFF.

V and J are TRBV10-2 and TRBJ2-1, with a weak D call TRBD2 (5 bases). The CDR3 is 14 residues long. V was trimmed by 6 bases and J by 6 bases, leaving 15 bases between them. CDR1 WSHSY and CDR2 SAAADI come from the germline V gene. DNA for the CDR3: TGCGCCAGCAGCCGACGGCGGGCCATCAATGAGCAGTTCTTC. Encoded protein: CASSRRRAINEQFF.